This is a list of T cell receptor beta chains from one sample in a study of vaccination and CD4 T cells after COVID-19. MiXCR, applied by TCRdb to the PCR reads, yields one record per CDR3 protein. This repertoire shows 15,000 to 20,000 distinct CDR3 sequences, roughly 77% found once; its top ten account for approximately 16%. No antigens are known for them. The specimen was CD4+ T cells from blood, cultured in vitro. These receptors were taken from a human donor who had recovered from COVID-19. Each CDR3 is given with its conserved first and last residue. Fields, in order: CDR3 length, V gene, J gene, D gene, clone size, CDR3 DNA, CDR3 protein. D genes are given only for firm matches. Clone size is given for some rows only: seen once, a few or many times, or a class if the clone is expanded.

CDR3 length: 10
V gene: TRBV20-1
J gene: TRBJ1-2
D gene: NA
clone size: few
CDR3 DNA: TGCAGTGCTCTCAGGGACGGCTACACCTTC
CDR3 protein: CSALRDGYTF

CDR3 length: 16
V gene: TRBV6-1
J gene: TRBJ1-2
D gene: NA
clone size: few
CDR3 DNA: TGTGCCAGCTGCCGGGACACGGAAAGGGGAAACTATGGCTACACCTTC
CDR3 protein: CASCRDTERGNYGYTF

CDR3 length: 16
V gene: TRBV20-1
J gene: TRBJ2-3
D gene: NA
clone size: NA
CDR3 DNA: TGCAGTGCTAGTCCCCTAACAAGGGGAACGACAGATACGCAGTATTTT
CDR3 protein: CSASPLTRGTTDTQYF

CDR3 length: 16
V gene: TRBV6-1
J gene: TRBJ1-5
D gene: TRBD1
clone size: few
CDR3 DNA: TGTGCCAGCAGTGAAGGAACAGGGGTGAGCAATCAGCCCCAGCATTTT
CDR3 protein: CASSEGTGVSNQPQHF

CDR3 length: 17
V gene: TRBV7-9
J gene: TRBJ1-6
D gene: TRBD1
clone size: NA
CDR3 DNA: TGTGCCAGCAGCCCAGGCCGGGGACAGGGGTTCGGTTCACCCCTCCACTTT
CDR3 protein: CASSPGRGQGFGSPLHF

CDR3 length: 14
V gene: TRBV7-9
J gene: TRBJ1-1
D gene: NA
clone size: NA
CDR3 DNA: TGTGCCAGCAGCTTGAGGGGAGAGGACACTGAAGCTTTCTTT
CDR3 protein: CASSLRGEDTEAFF

CDR3 length: 15
V gene: TRBV28
J gene: TRBJ1-5
D gene: NA
clone size: once
CDR3 DNA: TGTGCCAGCAGTTTAAAGCCTCTGGTGGGTCAGCCCCAGCATTTT
CDR3 protein: CASSLKPLVGQPQHF

CDR3 length: 13
V gene: TRBV20-1
J gene: TRBJ2-7
D gene: NA
clone size: few
CDR3 DNA: TGCAGTGCTCCCCGGACACCTAACTACGAGCAGTACTTC
CDR3 protein: CSAPRTPNYEQYF

CDR3 length: 14
V gene: TRBV20-1
J gene: TRBJ2-5
D gene: TRBD2
clone size: NA
CDR3 DNA: TGCAGTGCCCGGCGGACTAGCGGGAAAGAGACCCAGTACTTC
CDR3 protein: CSARRTSGKETQYF

CDR3 length: 15
V gene: TRBV2
J gene: TRBJ1-5
D gene: TRBD1
clone size: NA
CDR3 DNA: TGTGCCAGCAGTGAAATGCAGGGGGACTTTCAGCCCCAGCATTTT
CDR3 protein: CASSEMQGDFQPQHF

CDR3 length: 12
V gene: TRBV27
J gene: TRBJ2-1
D gene: NA
clone size: NA
CDR3 DNA: TGTGCCAGCAGTTCCCCGGTCGGGCCCCAGTTCTTC
CDR3 protein: CASSSPVGPQFF

CDR3 length: 15
V gene: TRBV20-1
J gene: TRBJ2-2
D gene: NA
clone size: few
CDR3 DNA: TGCAGTGCTAGAGTTGGGACGAAGGGTAGCGGGGAGCTGTTTTTT
CDR3 protein: CSARVGTKGSGELFF

CDR3 length: 15
V gene: TRBV6-1
J gene: TRBJ1-5
D gene: TRBD1
clone size: NA
CDR3 DNA: TGTGCCAGCAAACCGGGACAGGGAAGCAATCAGCCCCAGCATTTT
CDR3 protein: CASKPGQGSNQPQHF

CDR3 length: 13
V gene: TRBV10-1
J gene: TRBJ2-5
D gene: TRBD2
clone size: NA
CDR3 DNA: TGCGCCAGCAGTCACGGGGGGGAAGAGACCCAGTACTTC
CDR3 protein: CASSHGGEETQYF

CDR3 length: 16
V gene: TRBV5-5
J gene: TRBJ2-5
D gene: TRBD1
clone size: NA
CDR3 DNA: TGTGCCAGCAGCGCTAGGACAGGGCAATTCCAAGAGACCCAGTACTTC
CDR3 protein: CASSARTGQFQETQYF

CDR3 length: 16
V gene: TRBV28
J gene: TRBJ1-1
D gene: NA
clone size: NA
CDR3 DNA: TGTGCCAGCAGTGACTCTGGGGGAGTCATGAACACTGAAGCTTTCTTT
CDR3 protein: CASSDSGGVMNTEAFF

CDR3 length: 12
V gene: TRBV27
J gene: TRBJ2-5
D gene: NA
clone size: NA
CDR3 DNA: TGTGCCAGCAGTTTATTAAAAGAGACCCAGTACTTC
CDR3 protein: CASSLLKETQYF

CDR3 length: 15
V gene: TRBV7-8
J gene: TRBJ2-7
D gene: TRBD2
clone size: NA
CDR3 DNA: TGTGCCAGCAGCTTGCGCCTAGCGGGACTCTACGAGCAGTACTTC
CDR3 protein: CASSLRLAGLYEQYF

CDR3 length: 14
V gene: TRBV6-5
J gene: TRBJ2-7
D gene: NA
clone size: NA
CDR3 DNA: TGTGCCAGCAGTTCCCAGGCAGGGAGGTACGAGCAGTACTTC
CDR3 protein: CASSSQAGRYEQYF

CDR3 length: 11
V gene: TRBV20-1
J gene: TRBJ1-2
D gene: NA
clone size: NA
CDR3 DNA: TGCAGTGCTAGTAACAGCTATGGCTACACCTTC
CDR3 protein: CSASNSYGYTF

CDR3 length: 13
V gene: TRBV20-1
J gene: TRBJ1-2
D gene: NA
clone size: NA
CDR3 DNA: TGCAGTGCGGACGAGGGGGGTTTCTATGGCTACACCTTC
CDR3 protein: CSADEGGFYGYTF

CDR3 length: 15
V gene: TRBV6-1
J gene: TRBJ1-1
D gene: NA
clone size: once
CDR3 DNA: TGTGCCAGCAGACCCTTCTGGGCCCGGGACACTGAAGCTTTCTTT
CDR3 protein: CASRPFWARDTEAFF

CDR3 length: 16
V gene: TRBV27
J gene: TRBJ2-1
D gene: TRBD2
clone size: NA
CDR3 DNA: TGTGCCAGCAGGGGACTAGCGGACCCCTCCTACAATGAGCAGTTCTTC
CDR3 protein: CASRGLADPSYNEQFF

CDR3 length: 14
V gene: TRBV20-1
J gene: TRBJ1-3
D gene: TRBD1
clone size: NA
CDR3 DNA: TGCAGTGCTAGAGAAGGGGGCACGGGAAACACCATATATTTT
CDR3 protein: CSAREGGTGNTIYF

CDR3 length: 13
V gene: TRBV28
J gene: TRBJ2-5
D gene: NA
clone size: NA
CDR3 DNA: TGTGCCAGCAGTTTGGGATCTCAAGAGACCCAGTACTTC
CDR3 protein: CASSLGSQETQYF

CDR3 length: 12
V gene: TRBV11-1
J gene: TRBJ2-7
D gene: NA
clone size: once
CDR3 DNA: TGTGCCAGCAGCCAACCCCCCTACGAGCAGTACTTC
CDR3 protein: CASSQPPYEQYF

CDR3 length: 15
V gene: TRBV15
J gene: TRBJ1-4
D gene: TRBD1
clone size: NA
CDR3 DNA: TGTGCCACCAGCAGAGGAGGGACAGGGGGGGAAAAACTGTTTTTT
CDR3 protein: CATSRGGTGGEKLFF

CDR3 length: 15
V gene: TRBV20-1
J gene: TRBJ2-7
D gene: TRBD2
clone size: few
CDR3 DNA: TGCAGTGCTGGAAGACTAGCGGGAGGGCGGGGAGAGCAGTACTTC
CDR3 protein: CSAGRLAGGRGEQYF

CDR3 length: 14
V gene: TRBV30
J gene: TRBJ1-1
D gene: TRBD1
clone size: NA
CDR3 DNA: TGTGCCTGGGAAAACAGGGGGCTTGGCACTGAAGCTTTCTTT
CDR3 protein: CAWENRGLGTEAFF

CDR3 length: 14
V gene: TRBV6-1
J gene: TRBJ1-6
D gene: NA
clone size: few
CDR3 DNA: TGTGCCAGCAGCGGACAGAATTATAATTCACCCCTCCACTTT
CDR3 protein: CASSGQNYNSPLHF

CDR3 length: 14
V gene: TRBV6-1
J gene: TRBJ1-5
D gene: NA
clone size: NA
CDR3 DNA: TGTGCCAGCAAAGGGGGGGGGGGCAATCAGCCCCAGCATTTT
CDR3 protein: CASKGGGGNQPQHF

CDR3 length: 13
V gene: TRBV9
J gene: TRBJ1-2
D gene: NA
clone size: once
CDR3 DNA: TGTGCCAGCAGCGTAGACAGTAACTATGGCTACACCTTC
CDR3 protein: CASSVDSNYGYTF

CDR3 length: 12
V gene: TRBV20-1
J gene: TRBJ2-2
D gene: NA
clone size: NA
CDR3 DNA: TGCAGTGCTGGAGGGAACACCGGGGAGCTGTTTTTT
CDR3 protein: CSAGGNTGELFF

CDR3 length: 14
V gene: TRBV7-9
J gene: TRBJ1-2
D gene: NA
clone size: NA
CDR3 DNA: TGTGCCAGCAGCTTTCCGGGAGCAAACTATGGCTACACCTTC
CDR3 protein: CASSFPGANYGYTF

CDR3 length: 13
V gene: TRBV28
J gene: TRBJ2-7
D gene: NA
clone size: NA
CDR3 DNA: TGTGCCAGTGTCGGAGGGGTCCCCTACGAGCAGTACTTC
CDR3 protein: CASVGGVPYEQYF

CDR3 length: 16
V gene: TRBV5-1
J gene: TRBJ2-2
D gene: TRBD2
clone size: NA
CDR3 DNA: TGCGCCAGCAGCTCGGGACTAGCGGCGAACACCGGGGAGCTGTTTTTT
CDR3 protein: CASSSGLAANTGELFF

CDR3 length: 13
V gene: TRBV9
J gene: TRBJ1-1
D gene: NA
clone size: once
CDR3 DNA: TGTGCCAGCAGCGTGATAGGGGGGACTGAAGCTTTCTTT
CDR3 protein: CASSVIGGTEAFF